One and the same sample provided the 12 T cell receptor beta chains below, sequenced in a study of read filtering for tumor transcriptome and immune sequencing. This library used 300 to 500 ng RNA and molecular barcoded adaptors spanning alpha/delta and beta/gamma chains. TCRdb passed the reads through MiXCR, listing each CDR3 protein once. The sample has around 35,000 distinct CDR3 sequences; roughly 15% are singletons. The sample comprised a population of CD138-negative cells sorted from bone marrow. These receptors all come from a donor at least 40 years old with multiple myeloma.

Turning to this clonotype: This sequence may be a read error, since a much larger clone differs from it by one base. This rearrangement joins TRBV19 to TRBJ2-7; 9 positions match TRBD2. Germline V gives CDR1 LNHDA, CDR2 SQIVND (reference sequence). The CDR3 consists of 14 residues. CDR3 amino acids: CASSAGGRAYEQDF. The CDR3 coding sequence is TGTGCCAGTAGTGCGGGCGGGAGGGCCTACGAGCAGGACTTC. The full variable domain, with the rest looked up from reference TRBV19 and TRBJ2-7, is DGGITQSPKYLFRKEGQNVTLSCEQNLNHDAMYWYRQDPGQGLRLIYYSQIVNDFQKGDIAEGYSVSREKKESFPLTVTSAQKNPTAFYLCASSAGGRAYEQDFGPGTRLTVT.

This clonotype was found many times. The CDR3 reads CAIRSSGSAGNEQFF. CDR3 in DNA: TGTGCCATCCGTAGTAGCGGGAGCGCGGGCAATGAGCAGTTCTTC. The V gene is TRBV10-3, the J gene TRBJ2-1; 9 bases line up with TRBD2. The CDR3 loop spans 15 amino acids. After removal of 8 bases from V and 6 bases from J, the junction contained 11 bases not matched to a gene. Germline-derived CDR1 and CDR2 are ENHRY and SYGVKD.

In this sample, this clonotype turned up many times. The chain has TRBV20-1 and TRBJ2-7; D call uncertain. V was trimmed by 4 bases and J by 3 bases, leaving 7 bases between them. This CDR3 has 11 residues. CDR1 and CDR2 from the germline V gene are DFQATT and SNEGSKA (reference sequence). The CDR3 protein is CSAKIYYEQYF. CDR3 coding DNA: TGCAGTGCTAAAATTTACTACGAGCAGTACTTC.

This clonotype has a count of ten or more. The chain is built from TRBV29-1 and TRBJ2-7, with TRBD2 matching 8 bases. The CDR3 consists of 12 residues. Germline CDR1 reads SQVTM; CDR2 reads ANQGSEA. The J segment lost 0 bases and the V segment lost 7 bases, leaving 2 bases of the junction unmatched. The CDR3 DNA follows: TGCAGCGCCGGGACTAGCTCCTACGAGCAGTACTTC. Protein product: CSAGTSSYEQYF.

This clonotype was found many times. The V gene is TRBV5-1, the J gene TRBJ2-3, with D hard to call. The CDR3 contains 14 residues. Germline CDR1 is SGHRS and CDR2 is YFSETQ. V was shortened by 2 bases and J by 2 bases, with 9 bases between the two germline ends. CDR3 in DNA: TGCGCCAGCAGCTTTTCCTCGAACACAGATACGCAGTATTTT. Translating it yields CASSFSSNTDTQYF.

In this sample, this clonotype turned up many times. This chain joins TRBV2 and TRBJ2-5; the D gene is possibly TRBD2 (5 bases). Between the trimmed V and J ends, which lost 7 bases and 0 bases, there was a span of 12 bases. The CDR3 consists of 14 residues. Germline V gives CDR1 SNHLY, CDR2 FYNNEI. The CDR3 loop is CASIGGLYQETQYF. Here the CDR3 DNA reads TGTGCCAGCATAGGAGGCCTGTACCAAGAGACCCAGTACTTC.

This clonotype has only a few counts. In nucleotides, the CDR3 is TGCAGTGCTAGACTGGGTCAGGGGGCGAACACTGAAGCTTTCTTT. This translates into CSARLGQGANTEAFF. The gene calls are TRBV20-1 and TRBJ1-1; TRBD1 matches at 8 bases. From germline, CDR1 is DFQATT and CDR2 SNEGSKA (reference sequence). The CDR3 is 15 amino acids. V lost 2 bases and J lost 1; bases outside the gene matches: 6.

This clonotype was observed many times. The V call is TRBV20-1, the J call TRBJ2-7; 12 bases agree with TRBD2. Germline V gene sequence: CDR1 DFQATT, CDR2 SNEGSKA (reference sequence). After removal of 5 bases from V and 6 bases from J, the junction contained 11 bases not matched to a gene. The CDR3 totals 15 residues. The CDR3 DNA follows: TGCAGTGCTCCTCCTAGCGGGAGGGCTAAGGGCGAGCAGTACTTC. Translated: CSAPPSGRAKGEQYF.

V is TRBV20-1 and J is TRBJ1-1; possibly TRBD1 for D (6 bases). Germline V CDR1 and CDR2: DFQATT, SNEGSKA (reference sequence). The length of the CDR3 is 13 residues. V lost 3 bases and J lost 5, with 13 bases in between. The CDR3 DNA is TGCAGTGCTAGTGCAGGGGTCTATACTGAAGCTTTCTTT. The encoded protein is CSASAGVYTEAFF.

This clonotype came up many times. The chain uses TRBV20-1 and TRBJ2-7; 7 bases map to TRBD2. Trimming took 0 bases from V and 3 from J; bases not matched to a gene: 8. There are 15 residues in the CDR3. In germline, CDR1 is DFQATT, CDR2 SNEGSKA (reference sequence). Here the CDR3 DNA reads TGCAGTGCTAGAGATCCTCAGCGGGGCTACTACGAGCAGTACTTC. Translating it yields CSARDPQRGYYEQYF.

This clonotype has ten or more counts. The J gene is TRBJ1-4, the V gene TRBV29-1; a weak D match, TRBD1 (5 bases). V lost 7 bases to trimming and J lost 5 bases, with 11 bases between them. CDR1 and CDR2 (germline): SQVTM, ANQGSEA. The CDR3 runs to 12 residues. The CDR3 loop is CSAGGGNEKLFF. The DNA for the CDR3 is TGCAGCGCGGGGGGGGGGAATGAAAAACTGTTTTTT.

As concerns this clonotype: Just one base apart from a much larger clone, this may be a read error. The chain recombines TRBV29-1 with TRBJ2-1, with D possibly being TRBD2 (5 bases). The CDR3 is 15 amino acids. Germline CDR1 SQVTM, CDR2 ANQGSEA. The CDR3 reads CCVDQAERSYNEQFF. In nucleotides, the CDR3 is TGCTGCGTTGACCAAGCGGAACGCTCCTACAATGAGCAGTTCTTC.